The entry below describes one T cell receptor (beta chain). This clone's antigen is unknown. Per-base quality was not reported, and no clone a single base away is much larger than it. The time point label of this sample denotes: baseline before first vaccination. Vaccinee samples were obtained from the UK trials COV001 and COV002, which included a single-blind randomized controlled phase 2/3 trial of AZD1222 (ChAdOx1 nCoV-19) in healthy adults. Trial participant PBMC samples were collected at day 0 and day 28 after the second dose for TCRbeta chain sequencing. This sample was taken from a study of T cell responses to AZD1222 COVID-19 vaccine (dated by TCRdb to the early 2020s). Regarding the complete study: AZD1222 recipients with second doses at about 4 weeks or about 12 weeks were pooled, because spike-specific TCR depth and breadth did not differ between schedules. Enrollment into the trials was organized by age into subgroups of 18-55, 56-69 and 70-plus years, and those subgroups contained roughly 140, 27 and 60 TCR-sequenced participants, respectively. TCR sequencing was performed for about 250 trial participants, of whom 207 were given two doses of AZD1222 and some 26 were given two doses of MenACWY control vaccine. Study-wide conclusions, independent of this receptor: Participants were mostly white British and included more females than males, and it was suggested by the authors that clonal diversity may have been underestimated. The vaccine-associated CD4 TCRs covered the entire spike protein, and the dominant responses fell in regions 160-218 and 743-854. Conclusions about previously exposed vaccinees are limited because only five to seven AZD1222 recipients were SARS-CoV-2 seropositive at baseline. After two AZD1222 doses, spike-specific TCR breadth and depth were significantly higher than at day 0 and than in MenACWY recipients. Nearly half of unique spike-specific TCRs reportedly recognized epitopes outside regions mutated in the B.1.351 and B.1.1.7 variants. Because no day 14 peak-response samples were available, the repertoires could be characterized only after the peak T cell response. The 56-69-year group was small, and its depth increase did not reach significance, likely because of low power.

The germline V gene supplies CDR1 SGHAT and CDR2 FQNNGV. V sheds 3 bases and J sheds 14 bases, leaving 11 bases between their ends. CDR3 length: 12 amino acids, cysteine to phenylalanine. Only the CDR3 portion is preserved as DNA: 36 bases, with reading frame beginning at the first base. The CDR3 regions of human TCRbeta chains were analyzed by immunosequencing. Per the authors' processing: Repertoire TCRs were checked for matches against a reference library of SARS-CoV-2-specific TCRs that had been generated using the MIRA antigen-specificity platform. Breadth was defined as the fraction of unique TCRs that were SARS-CoV-2-associated, and depth was defined as the fraction of total T cells that were SARS-CoV-2-associated. Using the MIRA data, each spike-specific TCR was mapped to the spike region that the TCR reacts to and placed in a CD4 or CD8 class. Log10-transformed breadth and depth values were compared by one-way ANOVA with Sidak's multiple comparisons tests. TCRdb stores this immuneACCESS table with in-frame sequences only. Part of the clones is absent; in the studies checked, under half of the shortfall reflects unresolved V genes, and no reason is known for the rest. From that table come the V and J calls and clone size; the DNA was used to work out D and trimming. The sample table records more than 80,000 clones; approximately 90% of these occur just once. Jointly, the top ten make up about 9.4% of the sample.

This sequence uses TRBV11-2 and TRBJ1-6; the D gene is unclear. This TCR was sampled from an adult in good health. The source material was peripheral blood, sampled on day 0 of AZD1222 vaccination. The DNA is TGTGCCAGCAGCTTTCCCCTGGGGACCCTCCACTTT. Translated, it gives CASSFPLGTLHF.